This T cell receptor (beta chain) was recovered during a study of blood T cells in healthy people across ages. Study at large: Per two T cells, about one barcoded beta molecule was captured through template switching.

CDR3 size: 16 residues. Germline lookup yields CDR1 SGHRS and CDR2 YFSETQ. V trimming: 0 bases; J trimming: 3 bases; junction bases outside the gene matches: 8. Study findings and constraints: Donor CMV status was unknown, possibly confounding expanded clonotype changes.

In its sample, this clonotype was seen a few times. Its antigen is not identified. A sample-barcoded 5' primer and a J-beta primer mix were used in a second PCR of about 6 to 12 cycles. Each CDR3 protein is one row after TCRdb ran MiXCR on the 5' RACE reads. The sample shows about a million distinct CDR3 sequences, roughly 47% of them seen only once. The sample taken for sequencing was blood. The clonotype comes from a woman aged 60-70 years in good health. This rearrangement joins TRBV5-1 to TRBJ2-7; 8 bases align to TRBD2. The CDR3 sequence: CASSLVGGSGIYEQYF. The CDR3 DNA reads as TGCGCCAGCAGCTTGGTGGGGGGTAGCGGGATCTACGAGCAGTACTTC.